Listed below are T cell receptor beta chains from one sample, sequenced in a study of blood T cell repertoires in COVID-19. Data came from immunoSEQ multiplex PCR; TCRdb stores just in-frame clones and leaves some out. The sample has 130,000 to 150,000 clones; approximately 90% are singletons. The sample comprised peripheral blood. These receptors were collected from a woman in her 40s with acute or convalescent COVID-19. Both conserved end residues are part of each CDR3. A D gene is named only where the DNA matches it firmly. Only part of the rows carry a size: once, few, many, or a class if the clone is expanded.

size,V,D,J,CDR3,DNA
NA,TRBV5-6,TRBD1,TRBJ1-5,CASSTGQVGSNQPQHF,TGTGCCAGCAGCACCGGACAGGTGGGATCCAATCAGCCCCAGCATTTT
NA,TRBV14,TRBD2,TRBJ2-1,CASSPTYGLAPNEQFF,TGTGCCAGCAGCCCGACCTATGGACTAGCTCCTAATGAGCAGTTCTTC
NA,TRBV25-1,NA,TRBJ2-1,CASSSWETGNEQFF,TGTGCCAGCAGTTCATGGGAGACGGGTAATGAGCAGTTCTTC
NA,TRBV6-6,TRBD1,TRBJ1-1,CASSGQVNTEAFF,TGTGCCAGCAGTGGACAGGTGAACACTGAAGCTTTCTTT
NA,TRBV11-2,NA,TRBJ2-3,CASSLAASGDTQYF,TGTGCCAGCAGCTTAGCGGCCAGCGGGGATACGCAGTATTTT
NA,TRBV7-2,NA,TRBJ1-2,CASSLGTGGSNYGYTF,TGTGCCAGCAGCTTAGGAACGGGGGGATCGAACTATGGCTACACCTTC
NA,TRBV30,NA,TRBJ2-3,CAWIAFGSTDTQYF,TGTGCCTGGATAGCGTTTGGGTCCACAGATACGCAGTATTTT
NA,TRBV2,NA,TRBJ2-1,CASSDFGDPPGDEQFF,TGTGCCAGCAGTGACTTTGGGGACCCCCCGGGGGATGAGCAGTTCTTC
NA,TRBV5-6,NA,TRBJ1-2,CASSSTDYGYTF,TGTGCCAGCAGCTCAACGGACTATGGCTACACCTTC
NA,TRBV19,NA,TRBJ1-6,CASSIPQRSPLHF,TGTGCCAGTAGTATACCGCAGAGGTCACCCCTCCACTTT
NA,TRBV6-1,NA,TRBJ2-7,CASSELYEQYF,TGTGCCAGCAGTGAACTGTACGAGCAGTACTTC
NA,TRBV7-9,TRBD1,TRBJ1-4,CASSLGTADEKLFF,TGTGCCAGCAGCTTGGGGACAGCAGATGAAAAACTGTTTTTT
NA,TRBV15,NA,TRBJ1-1,CATSRDSTGKPEAFF,TGTGCCACCAGCAGAGATTCCACAGGGAAACCCGAAGCTTTCTTT
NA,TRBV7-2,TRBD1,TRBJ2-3,CASSSRRTGSRDTQYF,TGTGCCAGCAGCTCGAGGAGGACAGGGTCGAGAGATACGCAGTATTTT
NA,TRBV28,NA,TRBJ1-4,CASTLGGTGEKLFF,TGTGCCAGCACCCTCGGAGGAACCGGAGAAAAACTGTTTTTT
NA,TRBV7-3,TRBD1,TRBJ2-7,CASSETGGSSYEQYF,TGTGCCAGCAGCGAGACAGGGGGGAGCTCCTACGAGCAGTACTTC
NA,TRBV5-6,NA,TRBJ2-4,CASSARVVRNIQYF,TGTGCCAGCAGCGCGAGGGTCGTCAGAAACATTCAGTACTTC
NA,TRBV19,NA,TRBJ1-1,CASSKSSGDTEAFF,TGTGCCAGTAGTAAGTCCTCGGGGGACACTGAAGCTTTCTTT
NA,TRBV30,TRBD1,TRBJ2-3,CAWSIRTGAADTQYF,TGTGCCTGGAGTATTCGGACAGGGGCCGCAGATACGCAGTATTTT
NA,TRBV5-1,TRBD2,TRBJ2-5,CASSLEFKRGGETQYF,TGCGCCAGCAGCTTGGAATTCAAGCGGGGGGGAGAGACCCAGTACTTC
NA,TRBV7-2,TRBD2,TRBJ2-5,CASSLGLAGGRETQYF,TGTGCCAGCAGCTTAGGACTAGCGGGGGGGCGGGAGACCCAGTACTTC
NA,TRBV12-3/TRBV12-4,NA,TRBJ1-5,CASSRGNQPQHF,TGTGCCAGCAGTCGGGGGAATCAGCCCCAGCATTTT
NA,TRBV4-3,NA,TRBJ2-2,CASSLGSDTGELFF,TGCGCCAGCAGCTTGGGGAGCGACACCGGGGAGCTGTTTTTT
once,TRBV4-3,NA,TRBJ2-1,CASSLHGGGSANEQFF,TGCGCCAGCAGCCTACATGGGGGGGGCTCTGCCAATGAGCAGTTCTTC
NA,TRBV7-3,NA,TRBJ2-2,CASSLRGQSTGELFF,TGTGCCAGCAGCTTAAGGGGACAAAGCACCGGGGAGCTGTTTTTT
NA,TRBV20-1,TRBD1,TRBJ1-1,CSANRGIEAFF,TGCAGTGCAAACAGGGGGATAGAAGCTTTCTTT
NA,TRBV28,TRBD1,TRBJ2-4,CASSLSGTGVGGLAKNIQYF,TGTGCCAGCAGTTTATCGGGGACAGGGGTTGGAGGGTTAGCCAAAAACATTCAGTACTTC
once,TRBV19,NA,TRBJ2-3,CASSIRYSGTTDTQYF,TGTGCCAGTAGTATAAGATACAGCGGCACCACAGATACGCAGTATTTT
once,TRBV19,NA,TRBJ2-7,CASRKDSWAYEQYF,TGTGCCAGTAGGAAGGACAGCTGGGCCTACGAGCAGTACTTC
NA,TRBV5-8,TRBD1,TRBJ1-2,CASSFYRGDGYTF,TGTGCCAGCAGCTTTTACAGGGGGGACGGCTACACCTTC
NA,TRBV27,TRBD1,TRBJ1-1,CASSLQGGVNTEAFF,TGTGCCAGCAGTTTACAGGGGGGCGTGAACACTGAAGCTTTCTTT
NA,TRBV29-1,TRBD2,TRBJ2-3,CSVRGQSGGQGDTQYF,TGCAGCGTTCGGGGGCAAAGCGGGGGGCAGGGAGATACGCAGTATTTT
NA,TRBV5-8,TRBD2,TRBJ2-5,CASSLEGGQETQYF,TGTGCCAGCAGCTTAGAGGGAGGGCAAGAGACCCAGTACTTC
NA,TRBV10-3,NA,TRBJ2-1,CAIKHQGPYNEQFF,TGTGCCATCAAGCATCAGGGTCCCTACAATGAGCAGTTCTTC
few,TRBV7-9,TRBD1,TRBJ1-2,CASTETGDYGYTF,TGTGCCAGCACGGAGACAGGGGACTATGGCTACACCTTC
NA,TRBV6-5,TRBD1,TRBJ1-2,CASSYSRTGGNYGYTF,TGTGCCAGCAGTTACTCGAGGACAGGTGGGAACTATGGCTACACCTTC
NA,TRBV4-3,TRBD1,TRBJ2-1,CASSPGQVYNEQFF,TGCGCCAGCAGCCCGGGACAGGTCTACAATGAGCAGTTCTTC
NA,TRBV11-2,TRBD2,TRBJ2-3,CASSSTFGLASRTDTQYF,TGTGCCAGCAGCTCTACCTTCGGACTAGCGTCTCGTACAGATACGCAGTATTTT
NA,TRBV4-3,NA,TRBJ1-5,CASSQDYRVNQPQHF,TGCGCCAGCAGCCAAGATTACCGGGTTAATCAGCCCCAGCATTTT
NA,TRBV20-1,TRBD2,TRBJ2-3,CSASSGRRMADTQYF,TGCAGTGCCAGTAGCGGGAGGAGGATGGCAGATACGCAGTATTTT
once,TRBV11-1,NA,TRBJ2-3,CASSQYRVSTDTQYF,TGTGCCAGCAGCCAGTACAGGGTTAGCACAGATACGCAGTATTTT
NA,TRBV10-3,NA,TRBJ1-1,CAISGPQGITEAFF,TGTGCCATCAGTGGCCCCCAGGGGATCACTGAAGCTTTCTTT
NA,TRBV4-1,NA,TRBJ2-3,CASSQDSVGGTDTQYF,TGCGCCAGCAGCCAAGATTCTGTGGGAGGCACAGATACGCAGTATTTT
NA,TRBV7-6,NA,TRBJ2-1,CASSNKEGQFF,TGTGCCAGCAGCAACAAAGAGGGGCAGTTCTTC
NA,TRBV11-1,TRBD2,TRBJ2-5,CASSPNPTSGARTQYF,TGTGCCAGCAGCCCGAACCCGACTAGCGGGGCCCGGACCCAGTACTTC
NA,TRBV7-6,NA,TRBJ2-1,CASSDDYSEDNEQFF,TGTGCCAGCAGCGATGACTACAGTGAGGACAATGAGCAGTTCTTC
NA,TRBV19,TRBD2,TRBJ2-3,CASSRREGPDTQYF,TGTGCCAGTAGTCGGCGGGAGGGTCCAGATACGCAGTATTTT
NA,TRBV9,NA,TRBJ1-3,CASSVGGSVGNTIYF,TGTGCCAGCAGCGTAGGGGGCTCGGTTGGAAACACCATATATTTT
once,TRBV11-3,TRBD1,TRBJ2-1,CASSNTAVGSRQGEQFF,TGTGCCAGCAGCAACACGGCTGTAGGGTCTAGACAGGGTGAGCAGTTCTTC
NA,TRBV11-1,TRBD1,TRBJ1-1,CASSPDTGTVLFEAFF,TGTGCCAGCAGCCCGGACACGGGGACAGTGCTCTTTGAAGCTTTCTTT
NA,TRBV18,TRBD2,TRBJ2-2,CASSPGLAGYTGELFF,TGTGCCAGCTCACCCGGACTAGCGGGTTACACCGGGGAGCTGTTTTTT
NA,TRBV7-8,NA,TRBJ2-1,CASSLQNPFRINPNEQFF,TGTGCCAGCAGCTTACAAAACCCCTTCAGGATCAACCCCAATGAGCAGTTCTTC
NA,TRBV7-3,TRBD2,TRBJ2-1,CASSVLGPTSWGTNEQFF,TGTGCCAGCAGCGTCCTTGGACCGACTAGCTGGGGGACCAATGAGCAGTTCTTC
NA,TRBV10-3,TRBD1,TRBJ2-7,CAISGTGGSYEQYF,TGTGCCATCAGTGGGACAGGGGGCAGCTACGAGCAGTACTTC
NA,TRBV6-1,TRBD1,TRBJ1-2,CASSEAPGQKYGYTF,TGTGCCAGCAGTGAAGCCCCGGGACAGAAGTATGGCTACACCTTC